Listed here are 8 T cell receptor beta chains from one sample, sequenced in a study of OX40 agonist ivuxolimab in advanced cancers. Clones were read by immunoSEQ multiplex PCR, and TCRdb kept only the in-frame ones, dropping some. The sample lists more than 65,000 clones; 94% were seen once. The sample here was CD4+ or CD8+ T cells sorted from blood, taken in a trial of the OX40 agonist ivuxolimab. All receptors come from an adult with an advanced solid tumor such as melanoma, head and neck, liver or kidney cancer.

The V and J genes are TRBV11-2 and TRBJ1-1, with D hard to call. V was clipped by 1 base and J by 0 bases, with 3 bases between them. Germline V gene lookup returns CDR1 SGHAT and CDR2 FQNNGV. This CDR3 has 13 residues. CDR3 residues: CASSLGVNTEAFF. CDR3 sequence (DNA): TGTGCCAGCAGCTTAGGGGTGAACACTGAAGCTTTCTTT.

The chain uses TRBV9 and TRBJ2-1; 9 bases agree with TRBD1. Germline V gives CDR1 SGDLS, CDR2 YYNGEE. With 4 bases clipped from V and 5 bases from J, the junction kept 7 bases outside the gene matches. This CDR3 region has 15 residues. The CDR3 loop reads CASSRDRVLDNEQFF. The DNA of the CDR3 is TGTGCCAGCAGCCGGGACAGGGTCTTGGACAATGAGCAGTTCTTC.

The V and J genes are TRBV4-3 and TRBJ1-4; 7 bases are shared with TRBD1. CDR1 and CDR2 (germline): LGHNA, YSLEER. J gave up 5 bases and V 1 base, and 4 bases lay outside the gene matches. This CDR3 comprises 15 residues. CDR3 in DNA: TGCGCCAGCAGCCAAGGGACAGGCCTGAATGAAAAACTGTTTTTT. Protein: CASSQGTGLNEKLFF.

V and J are TRBV7-9 and TRBJ2-7, with 8 nucleotides matching TRBD2. The CDR3 length is 14 residues. J was trimmed by 6 bases and V by 3 bases; bases with no gene match: 7. CDR1 is SEHNR, CDR2 FQNEAQ, per germline (reference sequence). Written as DNA, the CDR3 is TGTGCCAGCAGCTTGTCGGGGGGGCGCGCCGAGCAGTACTTC. Protein sequence: CASSLSGGRAEQYF.

CDR3 loop: CASSEAELAGYEQYF. The CDR3 bases are TGTGCCAGCAGTGAAGCGGAGCTAGCGGGCTACGAGCAGTACTTC. This chain joins TRBV6-1 and TRBJ2-7; 8 bases line up with TRBD2. V was pared by 0 bases and J by 3 bases, with 4 bases of the junction left unmatched. The germline V gene has CDR1 MNHNS and CDR2 SASEGT. This CDR3 spans 15 amino acids.

The genes are TRBV29-1 and TRBJ2-4; no reliable D call. This CDR3 contains 11 residues. Germline V lookup: CDR1 SQVTM, CDR2 ANQGSEA. The V gene lost 4 bases and the J gene lost 6 bases, with 7 bases spanning the gap. CDR3 in DNA: TGCAGCGTTGTTCGACTAAACATTCAGTACTTC. Translated, it gives CSVVRLNIQYF.

This chain connects TRBV6-6 to TRBJ2-2; D is possibly TRBD1 (6 bases). The CDR3 totals 13 residues. The V gene lost 6 bases and the J gene lost 6 bases, with 11 bases spanning the gap. Germline lookup yields CDR1 MNHNY and CDR2 SVGAGI (reference sequence). The CDR3 protein is CASSPRGPGELFF. CDR3 coding DNA: TGTGCCAGCAGCCCCAGGGGTCCCGGGGAGCTGTTTTTT.

J is TRBJ2-5 and V is TRBV4-1; 7 bases line up with TRBD1. The CDR3 runs to 15 residues. V shed 5 bases and J 0 bases; nucleotides not matched to a gene: 6. Germline CDR1 and CDR2: MGHRA and YSYEKL. DNA for the CDR3: TGCGCCAGCAGCGCCCGGACAGGCTACCAAGAGACCCAGTACTTC. Amino acid sequence: CASSARTGYQETQYF.